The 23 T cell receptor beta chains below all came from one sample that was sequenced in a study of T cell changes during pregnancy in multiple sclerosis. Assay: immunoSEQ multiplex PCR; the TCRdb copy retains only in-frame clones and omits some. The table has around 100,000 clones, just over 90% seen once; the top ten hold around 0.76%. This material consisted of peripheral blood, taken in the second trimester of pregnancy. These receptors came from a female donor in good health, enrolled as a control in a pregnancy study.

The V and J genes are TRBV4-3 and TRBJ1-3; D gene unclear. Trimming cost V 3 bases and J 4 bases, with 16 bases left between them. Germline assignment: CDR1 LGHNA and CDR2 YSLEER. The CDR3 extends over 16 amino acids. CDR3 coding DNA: TGCGCCAGCAGCCAGGAGGCCGGGCTAGGAGGAAACACCATATATTTT. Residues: CASSQEAGLGGNTIYF.

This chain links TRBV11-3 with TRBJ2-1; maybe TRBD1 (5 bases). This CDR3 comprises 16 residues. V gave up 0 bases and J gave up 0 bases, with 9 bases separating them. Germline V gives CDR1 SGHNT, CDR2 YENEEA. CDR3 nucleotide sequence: TGTGCCAGCAGCTTAGATGGGGCTGCCTCCTACAATGAGCAGTTCTTC. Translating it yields CASSLDGAASYNEQFF.

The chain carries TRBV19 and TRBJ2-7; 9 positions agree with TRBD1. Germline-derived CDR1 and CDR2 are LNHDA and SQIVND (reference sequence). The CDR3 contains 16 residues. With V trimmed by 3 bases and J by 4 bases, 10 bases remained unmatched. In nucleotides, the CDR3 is TGTGCCAGTAGTATCGAGGGAACGGGACAGGGTTACGAGCAGTACTTC. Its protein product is CASSIEGTGQGYEQYF.

The CDR3 region has the DNA TGTGCCAGTAGGGCCCCCGGGACAAGAGTCGGGGGCTACACCTTC. Translating gives CASRAPGTRVGGYTF. J is TRBJ1-2 and V is TRBV19; TRBD1 is a possible D gene (6 bases). The CDR3 sequence is 15 residues long. CDR1 is LNHDA, CDR2 SQIVND, per germline (reference sequence). V lost 6 bases, J lost 8 bases, and 22 bases lay in between.

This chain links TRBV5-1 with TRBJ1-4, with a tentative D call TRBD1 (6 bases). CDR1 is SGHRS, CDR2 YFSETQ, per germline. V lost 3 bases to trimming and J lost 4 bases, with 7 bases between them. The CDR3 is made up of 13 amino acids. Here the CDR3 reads CASSWDINEKLFF. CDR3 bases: TGCGCCAGCAGCTGGGACATTAATGAAAAACTGTTTTTT.

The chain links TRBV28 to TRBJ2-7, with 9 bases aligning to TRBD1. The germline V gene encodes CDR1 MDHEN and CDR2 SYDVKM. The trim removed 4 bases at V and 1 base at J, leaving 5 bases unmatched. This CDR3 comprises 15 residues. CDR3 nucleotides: TGTGCCAGCAGTTCCGGACAGGGGCGTTCCTACGAGCAGTACTTC. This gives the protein CASSSGQGRSYEQYF.

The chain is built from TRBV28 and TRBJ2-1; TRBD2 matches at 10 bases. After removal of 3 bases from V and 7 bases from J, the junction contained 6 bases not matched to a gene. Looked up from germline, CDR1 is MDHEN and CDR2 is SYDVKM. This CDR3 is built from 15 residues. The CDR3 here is CASSFWATSGNEQFF. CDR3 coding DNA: TGTGCCAGCAGTTTCTGGGCGACTAGCGGGAATGAGCAGTTCTTC.

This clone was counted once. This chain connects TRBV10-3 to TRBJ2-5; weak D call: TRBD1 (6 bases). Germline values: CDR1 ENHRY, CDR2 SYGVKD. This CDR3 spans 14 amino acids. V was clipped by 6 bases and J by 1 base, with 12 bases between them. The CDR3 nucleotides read TGTGCCATCAGCGTCCGGGACACCCAAGAGACCCAGTACTTC. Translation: CAISVRDTQETQYF.

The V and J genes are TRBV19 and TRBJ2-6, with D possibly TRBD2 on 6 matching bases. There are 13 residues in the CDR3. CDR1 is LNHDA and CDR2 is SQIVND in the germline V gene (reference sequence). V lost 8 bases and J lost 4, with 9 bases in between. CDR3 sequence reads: CASGGTGANVLTF. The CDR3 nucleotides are TGTGCCAGTGGAGGGACGGGGGCCAACGTCCTGACTTTC.

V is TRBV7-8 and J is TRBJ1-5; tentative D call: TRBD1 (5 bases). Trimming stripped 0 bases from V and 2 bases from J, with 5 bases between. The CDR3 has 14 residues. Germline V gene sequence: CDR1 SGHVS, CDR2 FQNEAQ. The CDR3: CASSLARGNQPQHF. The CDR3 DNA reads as TGTGCCAGCAGCTTAGCCAGGGGCAATCAGCCCCAGCATTTT.

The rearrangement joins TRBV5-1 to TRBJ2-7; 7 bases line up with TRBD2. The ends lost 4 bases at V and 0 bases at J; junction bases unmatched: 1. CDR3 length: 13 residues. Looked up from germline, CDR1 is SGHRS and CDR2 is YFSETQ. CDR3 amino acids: CASSPSGSYEQYF. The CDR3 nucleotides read TGCGCCAGCAGCCCTAGCGGCTCCTACGAGCAGTACTTC.

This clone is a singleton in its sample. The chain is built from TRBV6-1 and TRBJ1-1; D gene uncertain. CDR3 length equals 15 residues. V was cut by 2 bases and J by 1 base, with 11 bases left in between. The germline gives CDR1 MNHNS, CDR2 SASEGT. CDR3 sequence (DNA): TGTGCCAGCAGTGAAAGAAGAAGCCCGAACACTGAAGCTTTCTTT. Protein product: CASSERRSPNTEAFF.

The DNA of the CDR3 is TGTGCCAGCAGCTTGGTGTTCGGAGGTGGGAACACTGAAGCTTTCTTT. It encodes CASSLVFGGGNTEAFF. This chain links TRBV5-4 with TRBJ1-1, with D unclear. Deletions cut 0 bases from V and 1 base from J, with 13 bases between. CDR1 is SGHNT, CDR2 YYREEE, per germline (reference sequence). The length of the CDR3 is 16 residues.

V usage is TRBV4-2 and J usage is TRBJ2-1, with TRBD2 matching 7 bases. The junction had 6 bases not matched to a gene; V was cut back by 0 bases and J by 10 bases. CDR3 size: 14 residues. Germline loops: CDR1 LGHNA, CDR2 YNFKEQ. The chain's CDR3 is CASSQDGGGREQFF. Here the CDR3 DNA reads TGTGCCAGCAGCCAAGATGGGGGGGGTAGGGAGCAGTTCTTC.

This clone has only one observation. CDR3 in amino acids: CASSLGRQRAGGPLAKNIQYF. The CDR3 bases are TGTGCCAGCAGCTTAGGCCGGCAAAGAGCGGGGGGCCCCCTAGCCAAAAACATTCAGTACTTC. This sequence joins TRBV13 and TRBJ2-4, with TRBD2 matching over 9 bases. This CDR3 is built from 21 residues. Per germline, CDR1 PRHDT and CDR2 FYEKMQ (reference sequence). J was trimmed by 0 bases and V by 0 bases; bases with no gene match: 15.

The CDR3 DNA is TGTGCCAGCAGCTTGGAAGGGGGCGGCGAGACCCAGTACTTC. It specifies CASSLEGGGETQYF. V and J are TRBV5-6 and TRBJ2-5; TRBD1 aligns across 7 bases. V was clipped by 0 bases and J by 5 bases; unmatched bases: 4. The CDR3 length is 14 residues. Germline lookup yields CDR1 SGHDT and CDR2 YYEEEE.

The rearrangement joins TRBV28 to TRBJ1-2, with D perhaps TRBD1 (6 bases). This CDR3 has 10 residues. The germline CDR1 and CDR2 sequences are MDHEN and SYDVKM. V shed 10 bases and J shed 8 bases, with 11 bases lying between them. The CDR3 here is CAILDRGYTF. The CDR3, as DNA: TGTGCCATCCTGGACAGAGGCTACACCTTC.

The CDR3 region has the DNA TGTGCCAGCTCACCGGCGGGACAGGGGAACTATGGCTACACCTTC. This encodes CASSPAGQGNYGYTF. The chain joins TRBV18 to TRBJ1-2; the match to TRBD1 covers 10 bases. Per germline, CDR1 KGHSH and CDR2 LQKENI. The CDR3 consists of 15 residues. The V and J ends lost 3 bases and 2 bases, in that order; junction bases with no gene match: 3.

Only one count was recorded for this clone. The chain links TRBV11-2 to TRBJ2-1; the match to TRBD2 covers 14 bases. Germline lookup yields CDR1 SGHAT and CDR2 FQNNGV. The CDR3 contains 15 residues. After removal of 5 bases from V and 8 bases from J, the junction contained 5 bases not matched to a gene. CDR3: CASSLSTSGRDEQFF. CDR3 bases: TGTGCCAGCAGCCTGTCGACTAGCGGGAGGGATGAGCAGTTCTTC.

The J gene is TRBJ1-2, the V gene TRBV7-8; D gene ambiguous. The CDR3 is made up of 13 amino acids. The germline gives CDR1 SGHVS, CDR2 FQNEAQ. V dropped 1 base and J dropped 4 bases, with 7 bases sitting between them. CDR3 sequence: CASSLGAPYGYTF. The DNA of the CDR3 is TGTGCCAGCAGCTTAGGGGCCCCCTATGGCTACACCTTC.

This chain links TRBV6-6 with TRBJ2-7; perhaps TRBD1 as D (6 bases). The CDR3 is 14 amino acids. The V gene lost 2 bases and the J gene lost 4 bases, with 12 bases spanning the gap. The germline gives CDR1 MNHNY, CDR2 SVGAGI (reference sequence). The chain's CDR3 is CASSYGQSSYEQYF. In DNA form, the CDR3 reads TGTGCCAGCAGTTACGGACAGTCGTCTTACGAGCAGTACTTC.

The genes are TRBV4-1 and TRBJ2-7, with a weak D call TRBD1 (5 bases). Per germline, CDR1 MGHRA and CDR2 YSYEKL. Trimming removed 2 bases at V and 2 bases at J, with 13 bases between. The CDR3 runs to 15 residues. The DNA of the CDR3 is TGCGCCAGCAGCCAAACGCGTTGGGGCCCCTACGAGCAGTACTTC. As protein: CASSQTRWGPYEQYF.

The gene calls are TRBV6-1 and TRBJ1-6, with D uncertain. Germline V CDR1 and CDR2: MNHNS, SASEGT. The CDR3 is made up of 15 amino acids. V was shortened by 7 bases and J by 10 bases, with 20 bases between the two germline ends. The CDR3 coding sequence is TGTGCCAGCACCCAGGAGTGGCACGGCGGGTCACCCCTCCACTTT. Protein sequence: CASTQEWHGGSPLHF.